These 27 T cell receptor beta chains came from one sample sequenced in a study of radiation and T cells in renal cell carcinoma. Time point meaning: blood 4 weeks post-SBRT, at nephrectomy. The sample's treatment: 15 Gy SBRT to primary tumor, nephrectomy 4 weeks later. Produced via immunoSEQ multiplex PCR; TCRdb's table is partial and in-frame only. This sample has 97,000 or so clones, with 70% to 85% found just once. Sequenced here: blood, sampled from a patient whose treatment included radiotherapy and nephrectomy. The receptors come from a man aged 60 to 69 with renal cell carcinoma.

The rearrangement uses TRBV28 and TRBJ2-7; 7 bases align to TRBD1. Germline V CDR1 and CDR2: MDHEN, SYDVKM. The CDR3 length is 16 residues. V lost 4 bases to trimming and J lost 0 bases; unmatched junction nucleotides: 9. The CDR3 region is CASSYDWDSSSYEQYF. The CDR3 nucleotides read TGTGCCAGCAGTTATGATTGGGACAGTAGCTCCTACGAGCAGTACTTC. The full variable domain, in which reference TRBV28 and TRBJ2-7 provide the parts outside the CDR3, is DVKVTQSSRYLVKRTGEKVFLECVQDMDHENMFWYRQDPGLGLRLIYFSYDVKMKEKGDIPEGYSVSREKKERFSLILESASTNQTSMYLCASSYDWDSSSYEQYFGPGTRLTVT.

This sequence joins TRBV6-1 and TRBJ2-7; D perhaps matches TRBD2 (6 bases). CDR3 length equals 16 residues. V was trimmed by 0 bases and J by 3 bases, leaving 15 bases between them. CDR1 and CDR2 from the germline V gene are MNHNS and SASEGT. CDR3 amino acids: CASSEAVSGSIYEQYF. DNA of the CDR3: TGTGCCAGCAGTGAAGCGGTGTCCGGGAGCATCTACGAGCAGTACTTC.

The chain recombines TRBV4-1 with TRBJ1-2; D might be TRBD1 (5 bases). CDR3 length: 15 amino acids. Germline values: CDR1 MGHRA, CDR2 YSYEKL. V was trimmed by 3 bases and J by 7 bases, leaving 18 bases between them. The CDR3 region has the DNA TGCGCCAGCAGCCATAACGGGGCCGGCCTCGGTGGCTACACCTTC. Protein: CASSHNGAGLGGYTF.

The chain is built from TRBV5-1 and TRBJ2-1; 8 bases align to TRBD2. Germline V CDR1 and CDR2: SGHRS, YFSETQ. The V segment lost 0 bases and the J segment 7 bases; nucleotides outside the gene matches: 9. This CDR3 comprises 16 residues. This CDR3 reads CASSLAAGTRENEQFF. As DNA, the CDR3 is TGCGCCAGCAGCTTGGCCGCCGGGACTAGAGAAAATGAGCAGTTCTTC.

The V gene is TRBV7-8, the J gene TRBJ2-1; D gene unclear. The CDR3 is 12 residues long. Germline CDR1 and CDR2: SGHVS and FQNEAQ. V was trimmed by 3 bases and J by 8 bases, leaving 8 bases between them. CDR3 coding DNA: TGTGCCAGCAGCTTCTTCAATTATGAGCAGTTCTTC. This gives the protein CASSFFNYEQFF.

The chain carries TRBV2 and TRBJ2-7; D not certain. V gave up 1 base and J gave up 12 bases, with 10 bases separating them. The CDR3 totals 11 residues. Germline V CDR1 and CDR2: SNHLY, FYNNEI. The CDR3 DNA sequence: TGTGCCAGCAGTGAAGGAGCGTTGGGGTACTTC. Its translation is CASSEGALGYF.

In DNA form, the CDR3 reads TGTGCCAGCAGCCGCGGGGCGTCCTACGAGCAGTACTTC. Its translation: CASSRGASYEQYF. This rearrangement joins TRBV14 to TRBJ2-7; the D gene is possibly TRBD2 (6 bases). Germline-derived CDR1 and CDR2 are SGHDN and FVKESK. V was pared by 4 bases and J by 1 base, with 8 bases between. This CDR3 spans 13 amino acids.

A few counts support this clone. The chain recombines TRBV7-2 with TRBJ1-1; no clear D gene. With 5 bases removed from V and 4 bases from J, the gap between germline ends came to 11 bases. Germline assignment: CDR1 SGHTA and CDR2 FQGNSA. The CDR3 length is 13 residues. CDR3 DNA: TGTGCCAGCAGCCCCCAGGTCGCCACTGAAGCTTTCTTT. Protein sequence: CASSPQVATEAFF.

CDR3 nucleotide sequence: TGTGCCAGCAGTTCTGTTCAGGGGGCGGGTGAGCAGTTCTTC. It is translated as CASSSVQGAGEQFF. The V call is TRBV6-6, the J call TRBJ2-1; TRBD1 aligns across 8 bases. CDR1 is MNHNY, CDR2 SVGAGI, per germline (reference sequence). There are 14 residues in the CDR3. Trimming at V came to 4 bases and at J to 9 bases, leaving 8 bases not matched to a gene.

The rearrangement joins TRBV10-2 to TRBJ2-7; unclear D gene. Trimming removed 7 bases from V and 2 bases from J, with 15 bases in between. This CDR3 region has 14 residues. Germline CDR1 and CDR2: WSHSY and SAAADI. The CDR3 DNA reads TGCGCCAGCAATCCCATCCAAGGAACCTACGAGCAGTACTTC. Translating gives CASNPIQGTYEQYF.

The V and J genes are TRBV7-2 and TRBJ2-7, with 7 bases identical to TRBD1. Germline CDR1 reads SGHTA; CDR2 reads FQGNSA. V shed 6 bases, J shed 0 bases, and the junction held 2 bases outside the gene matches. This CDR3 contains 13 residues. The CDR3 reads CASRGQSSYEQYF. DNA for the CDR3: TGTGCCAGCAGGGGACAGAGCTCCTACGAGCAGTACTTC.

The CDR3 bases are TGCGCCAGCAGTGAGTCGACGTTAGCGGGAGTTGGCTCCTACAATGAGCAGTTCTTC. Translating gives CASSESTLAGVGSYNEQFF. The chain combines TRBV10-1 with TRBJ2-1, with 9 positions matching TRBD2. CDR3 length equals 19 residues. Germline-derived CDR1 and CDR2 are WNHNN and SYGVQD (reference sequence). The J segment lost 0 bases and the V segment lost 0 bases, leaving 9 bases of the junction unmatched.

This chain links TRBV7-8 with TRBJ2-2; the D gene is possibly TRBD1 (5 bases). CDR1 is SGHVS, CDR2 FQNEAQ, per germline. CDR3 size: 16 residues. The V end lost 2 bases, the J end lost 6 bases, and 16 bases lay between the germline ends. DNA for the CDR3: TGTGCCAGCAGCTTATCGCGCTCCCTAGGGGCCGGGGAGCTGTTTTTT. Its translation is CASSLSRSLGAGELFF. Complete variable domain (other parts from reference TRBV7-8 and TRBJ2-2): GAGVSQSPRYKVAKRGQDVALRCDPISGHVSLFWYQQALGQGPEFLTYFQNEAQLDKSGLPSDRFFAERPEGSVSTLKIQRTQQEDSAVYLCASSLSRSLGAGELFFGEGSRLTVL.

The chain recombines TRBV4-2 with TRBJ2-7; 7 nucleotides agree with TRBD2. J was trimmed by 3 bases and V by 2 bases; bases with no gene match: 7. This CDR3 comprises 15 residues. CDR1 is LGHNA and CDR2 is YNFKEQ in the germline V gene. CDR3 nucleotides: TGTGCCAGCAGCCAAAGGGAGGGGAGAAGCTACGAGCAGTACTTC. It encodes CASSQREGRSYEQYF.

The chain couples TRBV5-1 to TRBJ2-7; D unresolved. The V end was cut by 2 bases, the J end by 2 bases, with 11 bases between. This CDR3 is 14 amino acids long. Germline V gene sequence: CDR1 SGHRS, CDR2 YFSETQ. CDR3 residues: CASSFDNAPYEQYF. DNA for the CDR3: TGCGCCAGCAGCTTCGACAATGCCCCCTACGAGCAGTACTTC.

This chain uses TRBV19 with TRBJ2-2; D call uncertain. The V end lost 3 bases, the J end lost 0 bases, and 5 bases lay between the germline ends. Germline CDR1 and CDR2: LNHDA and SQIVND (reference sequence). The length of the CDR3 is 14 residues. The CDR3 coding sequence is TGTGCCAGTAGTATCGGTACGAACACCGGGGAGCTGTTTTTT. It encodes CASSIGTNTGELFF.

The CDR3 sequence: CASSLDGTDTQYF. The CDR3 bases are TGTGCCAGCAGCTTAGATGGGACAGATACGCAGTATTTT. This chain joins TRBV11-3 and TRBJ2-3; D uncertain. The germline CDR1 and CDR2 sequences are SGHNT and YENEEA. This CDR3 comprises 13 residues. V shed 0 bases and J shed 3 bases, with 4 bases lying between them.

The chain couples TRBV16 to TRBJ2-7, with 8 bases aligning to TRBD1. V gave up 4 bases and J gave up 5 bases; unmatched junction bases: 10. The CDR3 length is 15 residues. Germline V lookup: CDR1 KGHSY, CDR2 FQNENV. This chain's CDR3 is CASSLWTGMDDEQYF. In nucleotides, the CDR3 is TGTGCCAGCAGCCTCTGGACAGGGATGGACGACGAGCAGTACTTC.

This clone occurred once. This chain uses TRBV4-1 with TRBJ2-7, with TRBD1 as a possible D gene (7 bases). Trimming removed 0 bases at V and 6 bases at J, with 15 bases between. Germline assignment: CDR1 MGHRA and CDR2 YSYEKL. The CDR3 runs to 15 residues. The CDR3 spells CASSQDRGGGGEQYF. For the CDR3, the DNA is TGCGCCAGCAGCCAAGATCGAGGAGGGGGCGGCGAGCAGTACTTC.

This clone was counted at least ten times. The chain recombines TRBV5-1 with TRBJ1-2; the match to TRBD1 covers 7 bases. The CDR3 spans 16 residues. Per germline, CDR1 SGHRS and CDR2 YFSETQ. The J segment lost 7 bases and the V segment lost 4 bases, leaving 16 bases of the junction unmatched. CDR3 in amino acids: CASSPDSTGRIGGYTF. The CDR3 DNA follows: TGCGCCAGCAGCCCAGACTCGACAGGGAGGATCGGTGGCTACACCTTC.

The CDR3 reads CASSLRPPLETNTGELFF. The CDR3 nucleotides read TGTGCCAGCAGCTTAAGGCCCCCCTTAGAGACGAACACCGGGGAGCTGTTTTTT. The chain recombines TRBV7-6 with TRBJ2-2, with D hard to call. Germline V CDR1 and CDR2: SGHVS, FNYEAQ. The CDR3 is 18 amino acids. V lost 2 bases to trimming and J lost 0 bases, with 16 bases between them.

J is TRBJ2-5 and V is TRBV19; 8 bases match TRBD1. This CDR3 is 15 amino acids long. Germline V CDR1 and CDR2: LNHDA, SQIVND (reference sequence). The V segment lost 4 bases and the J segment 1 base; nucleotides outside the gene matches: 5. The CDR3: CASSTPGTGQETQYF. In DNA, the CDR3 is TGTGCCAGTAGTACCCCTGGGACAGGCCAAGAGACCCAGTACTTC.

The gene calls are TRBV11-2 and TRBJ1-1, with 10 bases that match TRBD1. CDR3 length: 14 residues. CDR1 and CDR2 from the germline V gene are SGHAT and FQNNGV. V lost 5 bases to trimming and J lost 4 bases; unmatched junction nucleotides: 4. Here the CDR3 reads CASSRGTGVTEAFF. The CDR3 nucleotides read TGTGCCAGCAGCCGCGGGACAGGGGTCACTGAAGCTTTCTTT.

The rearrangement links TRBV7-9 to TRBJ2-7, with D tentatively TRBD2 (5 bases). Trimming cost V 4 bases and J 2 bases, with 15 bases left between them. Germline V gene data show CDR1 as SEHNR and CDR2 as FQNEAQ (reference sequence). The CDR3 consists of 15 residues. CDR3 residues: CASSSTRAVPYEQYF. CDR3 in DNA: TGTGCCAGCAGCTCCACGAGGGCTGTGCCCTACGAGCAGTACTTC. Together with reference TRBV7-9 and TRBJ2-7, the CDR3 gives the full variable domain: DTGVSQNPRHKITKRGQNVTFRCDPISEHNRLYWYRQTLGQGPEFLTYFQNEAQLEKSRLLSDRFSAERPKGSFSTLEIQRTEQGDSAMYLCASSSTRAVPYEQYFGPGTRLTVT.

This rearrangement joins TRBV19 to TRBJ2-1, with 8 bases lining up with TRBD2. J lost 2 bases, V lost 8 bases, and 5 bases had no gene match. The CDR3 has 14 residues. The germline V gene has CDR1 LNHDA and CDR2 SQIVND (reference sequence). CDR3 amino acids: CASVREGTYNEQFF. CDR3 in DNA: TGTGCCAGTGTCCGGGAGGGGACCTACAATGAGCAGTTCTTC.

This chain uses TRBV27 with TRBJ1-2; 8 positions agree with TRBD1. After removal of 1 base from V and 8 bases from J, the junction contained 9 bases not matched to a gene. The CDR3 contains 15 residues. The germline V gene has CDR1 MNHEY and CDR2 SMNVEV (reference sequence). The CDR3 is CASSLWAGGRGGYTF. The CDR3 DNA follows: TGTGCCAGCAGTTTATGGGCAGGGGGCCGTGGAGGCTACACCTTC.

CDR3 sequence: CASSPRRAGYGYTF. In DNA, the CDR3 is TGTGCCAGCAGTCCTCGGAGGGCCGGGTATGGCTACACCTTC. The chain combines TRBV27 with TRBJ1-2; D is ambiguous. V was shortened by 5 bases and J by 5 bases, with 15 bases between the two germline ends. In germline, CDR1 is MNHEY, CDR2 SMNVEV (reference sequence). The CDR3 has 14 residues.